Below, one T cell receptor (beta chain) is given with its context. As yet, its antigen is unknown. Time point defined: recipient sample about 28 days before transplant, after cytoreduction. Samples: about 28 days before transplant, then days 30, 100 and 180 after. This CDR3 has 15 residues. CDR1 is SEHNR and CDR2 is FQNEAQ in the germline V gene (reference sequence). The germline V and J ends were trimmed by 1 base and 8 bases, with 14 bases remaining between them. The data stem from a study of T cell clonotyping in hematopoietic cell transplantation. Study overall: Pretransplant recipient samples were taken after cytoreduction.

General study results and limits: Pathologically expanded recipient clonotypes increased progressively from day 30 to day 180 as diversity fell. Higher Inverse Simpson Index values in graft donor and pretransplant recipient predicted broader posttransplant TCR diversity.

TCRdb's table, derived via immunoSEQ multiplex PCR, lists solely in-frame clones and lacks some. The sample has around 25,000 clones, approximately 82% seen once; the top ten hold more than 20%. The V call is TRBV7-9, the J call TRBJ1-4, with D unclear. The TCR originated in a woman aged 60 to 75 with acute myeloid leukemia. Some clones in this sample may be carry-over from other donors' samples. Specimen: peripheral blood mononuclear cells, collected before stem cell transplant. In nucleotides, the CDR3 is TGTGCCAGCAGCTTAGGACGCGGTGTTGGAGAAAAACTGTTTTTT. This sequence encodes CASSLGRGVGEKLFF. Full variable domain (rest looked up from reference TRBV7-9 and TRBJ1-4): DTGVSQNPRHKITKRGQNVTFRCDPISEHNRLYWYRQTLGQGPEFLTYFQNEAQLEKSRLLSDRFSAERPKGSFSTLEIQRTEQGDSAMYLCASSLGRGVGEKLFFGSGTQLSVL.